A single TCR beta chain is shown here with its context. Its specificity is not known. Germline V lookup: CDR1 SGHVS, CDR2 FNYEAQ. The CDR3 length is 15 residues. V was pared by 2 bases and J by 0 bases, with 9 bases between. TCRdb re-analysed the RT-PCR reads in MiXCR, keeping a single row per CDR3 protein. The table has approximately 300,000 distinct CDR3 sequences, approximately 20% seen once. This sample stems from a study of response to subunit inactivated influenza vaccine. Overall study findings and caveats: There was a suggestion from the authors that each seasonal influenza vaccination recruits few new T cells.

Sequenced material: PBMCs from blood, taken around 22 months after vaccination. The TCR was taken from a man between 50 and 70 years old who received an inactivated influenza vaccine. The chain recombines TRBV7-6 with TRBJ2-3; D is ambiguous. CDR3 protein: CASSLMSRSTDTQYF. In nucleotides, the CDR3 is TGTGCCAGCAGCTTAATGAGTCGGAGCACAGATACGCAGTATTTT.